This TCR beta chain was recovered during a study of cytomegalovirus exposure and HLA in healthy donors. Notes on the study in general: Earlier analysis found most TCR beta V segments productive about 90% or about 30% of the time. Sequencing artifact likely explains a cluster of highly shared sequence variants.

The PCR had 60 Vbeta and 13 Jbeta primers. Repertoires were generated with immunoSEQ multiplex PCR, while TCRdb's copy carries only in-frame clones and drops some. The sample table includes 95,000 to 150,000 clones. About this clone: Antigen specificity is unknown.

CDR1 and CDR2 (germline): SGHRS, YFSETQ. The length of the CDR3 is 17 residues. The junction had 13 bases not matched to a gene; V was cut back by 4 bases and J by 6 bases. Sequenced input: PBMCs. The gene calls are TRBV5-1 and TRBJ2-1, with 10 bases lining up with TRBD2. The clonotype comes from a man younger than 40 in good health and CMV-seronegative. The CDR3 nucleotides read TGCGCCAGCAGCCTACGGGTAGCGGGAGGCGTTAGCAATGAGCAGTTCTTC. Protein product: CASSLRVAGGVSNEQFF.